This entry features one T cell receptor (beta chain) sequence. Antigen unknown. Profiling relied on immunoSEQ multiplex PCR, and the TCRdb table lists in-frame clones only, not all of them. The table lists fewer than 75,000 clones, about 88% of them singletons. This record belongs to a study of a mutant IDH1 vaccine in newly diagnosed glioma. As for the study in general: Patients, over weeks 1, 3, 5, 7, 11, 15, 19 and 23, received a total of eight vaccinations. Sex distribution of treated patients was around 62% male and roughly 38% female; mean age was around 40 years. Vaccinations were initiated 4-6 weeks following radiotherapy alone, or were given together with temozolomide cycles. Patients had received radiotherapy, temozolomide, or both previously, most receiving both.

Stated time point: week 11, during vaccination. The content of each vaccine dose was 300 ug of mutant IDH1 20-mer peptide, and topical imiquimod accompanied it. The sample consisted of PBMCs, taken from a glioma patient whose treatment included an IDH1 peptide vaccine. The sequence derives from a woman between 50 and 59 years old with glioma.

Written as DNA, the CDR3 is TGTGCCAGCAGTGATTACAACAGAGATCAGCCCCAGCATTTT. This gives the protein CASSDYNRDQPQHF. The chain uses TRBV2 and TRBJ1-5; no clear D gene. Germline-derived CDR1 and CDR2 are SNHLY and FYNNEI. Trimming removed 3 bases from V and 5 bases from J, with 11 bases in between. This CDR3 contains 14 residues. The variable domain in full, with the rest retrieved from reference TRBV2 and TRBJ1-5, is EPEVTQTPSHQVTQMGQEVILRCVPISNHLYFYWYRQILGQKVEFLVSFYNNEISEKSEIFDDQFSVERPDGSNFTLKIRSTKLEDSAMYFCASSDYNRDQPQHFGDGTRLSIL.